The clone carrying this T cell receptor beta chain was picked up many times. The antigen remains unidentified. These data come from a study of T cell repertoires in cytomegalovirus infection. Whole-study context: Researchers turned to recently identified HLA-C-restricted CMV epitopes as well as well-studied HLA-B-restricted ones. Signatures in public TCR beta sequences pointed to both CMV infection and matching HLA type. Study findings and constraints: The ex vivo response was dominated by HLA-C-restricted CMV-specific TCR beta clonotypes. Cumulative frequency (of public TCR beta family members) identified carriers of CMV plus the relevant HLA.

One entry per CDR3 protein, called by TCRdb with MiXCR from the reads. The table shows 640,000 or so distinct CDR3 sequences, with around 31% occurring only once. Material: cultured PBMCs, obtained from culture after CMV antigen stimulation. This TCR came from a human donor in good health (CMV status not recorded). Some clones in this sample may be carry-over from other donors' samples.

The CDR3 is CASSLPGRGYTF. DNA for the CDR3: TGTGCCAGCAGTTTACCAGGGCGTGGCTACACCTTC. V is TRBV12-3 or TRBV12-4 and J is TRBJ1-2, with D perhaps matching TRBD1 (5 bases). Trimming left V 2 bases short and J 7 bases short, with 8 bases between. The CDR3 has 12 residues.